These 27 T cell receptor beta chains were all obtained from the same sample, sequenced in a study of regulatory T cells in long-lasting Graves disease. The time point was: persistent/refractory GD, antithyroid drugs over 5 years with positive TRAb. The authors made the TCR library using RNA they extracted from PBMCs. CDR3-region Arm-PCR and iRepertoire HTBI primers produced the TCR beta libraries. Using its own MiXCR run on the multiplex PCR reads, TCRdb lists one record per CDR3 protein. The sample lists about 460,000 distinct CDR3 sequences, approximately 23% occurring once. The material sequenced was peripheral blood mononuclear cells (PBMCs), taken when the disease was refractory, from a patient treated with antithyroid drugs. These receptors all stem from a female donor with Graves disease.

At least ten counts were recorded for this clonotype. The chain is built from TRBV6-1 and TRBJ2-7; 8 bases are shared with TRBD2. This CDR3 has 15 residues. Germline CDR1 reads MNHNS; CDR2 reads SASEGT. Unmatched junction bases numbered 12, after V lost 5 bases and J lost 6 bases. CDR3: CASSTNPARGGEQYF. CDR3 DNA sequence: TGTGCCAGCAGTACGAACCCCGCCCGGGGGGGCGAGCAGTACTTC.

This clonotype has a handful of counts. The CDR3 DNA reads TGTGCTAGTGGTTTGGATCAGATCCAAGGGGAGCAGTACTTC. This translates into CASGLDQIQGEQYF. The chain couples TRBV12-5 to TRBJ2-7; D is unclear. V was cut by 1 base and J by 7 bases, with 14 bases left in between. The germline V gene encodes CDR1 LGHNT and CDR2 FRNRAP. CDR3 length: 14 residues. Full variable domain (missing parts from reference TRBV12-5 and TRBJ2-7): DARVTQTPRHKVTEMGQEVTMRCQPILGHNTVFWYRQTMMQGLELLAYFRNRAPLDDSGMPKDRFSAEMPDATLATLKIQPSEPRDSAVYFCASGLDQIQGEQYFGPGTRLTVT.

This chain links TRBV7-8 with TRBJ2-7; the D is unclear. CDR1 SGHVS and CDR2 FQNEAQ come from the germline V gene. This CDR3 comprises 14 residues. With 5 bases removed from V and 7 bases from J, the gap between germline ends came to 18 bases. CDR3 coding DNA: TGTGCCAGCAGCCCCGTCTTCCCCGAATGGGAGCAGTACTTC. It specifies CASSPVFPEWEQYF.

The CDR3 protein is CSVVDNSYEQYF. CDR3 bases: TGCAGCGTTGTTGATAACTCCTACGAGCAGTACTTC. V is TRBV29-1 and J is TRBJ2-7, with D uncertain. The CDR3 loop spans 12 amino acids. Germline CDR1 and CDR2: SQVTM and ANQGSEA. V shed 4 bases and J shed 0 bases, with 7 bases lying between them.

This clonotype was recorded many times. The chain is built from TRBV6-1 and TRBJ1-2; D gene ambiguous. From germline, CDR1 is MNHNS and CDR2 SASEGT. The CDR3 runs to 12 residues. The V and J ends lost 5 bases and 5 bases respectively, with 9 bases between them. The CDR3 here is CASSNPGYGYTF. CDR3 DNA: TGTGCCAGCAGTAATCCGGGATATGGCTACACCTTC.

Of note for this clonotype: A much larger clone is a single base away; this may be a read error. Because the CDR3 is missing its conserved closing phenylalanine or tryptophan, this is likely a read error. The chain uses TRBV3-1 and TRBJ1-4, with 8 bases identical to TRBD1. Trimming removed 2 bases from V and 8 bases from J; junction bases left unmatched: 10. Germline CDR1 is LGHDT and CDR2 is YNNKEL (reference sequence). The CDR3 is made up of 16 amino acids. For the CDR3, the DNA is TGTGCCAGCAGCCAAATCGGACAGGGCCTAAGGGAAAAACTGTTTTCT. It yields the protein CASSQIGQGLREKLFS.

This sequence joins TRBV11-3 and TRBJ1-1, with 7 bases matching TRBD1. The germline V gene encodes CDR1 SGHNT and CDR2 YENEEA. V was pared by 7 bases and J by 5 bases, with 7 bases of the junction left unmatched. The CDR3 spans 13 residues. DNA for the CDR3: TGTGCCAGCAACCCGACAGGGAGGACTGAAGCTTTCTTT. This gives the protein CASNPTGRTEAFF.

This clonotype was seen at least ten times. J is TRBJ1-5 and V is TRBV28, with TRBD1 as a possible D gene (6 bases). The CDR3 covers 16 residues. Trimming left V 6 bases short and J 1 base short, with 16 bases between. CDR1 MDHEN and CDR2 SYDVKM come from the germline V gene. The CDR3 sequence: CASSTPTGPSNQPQHF. CDR3 DNA: TGTGCCAGCAGCACTCCGACAGGTCCGAGCAATCAGCCCCAGCATTTT.

The chain combines TRBV3-1 with TRBJ1-1; 10 bases match TRBD1. Trimming at V came to 5 bases and at J to 6 bases, leaving 6 bases not matched to a gene. CDR1 LGHDT and CDR2 YNNKEL come from the germline V gene (reference sequence). CDR3 size: 14 residues. The CDR3 nucleotides are TGTGCCAGCAGCATGACAGGGGGCCTCGCTGAAGCTTTCTTT. It encodes CASSMTGGLAEAFF.

This clonotype was seen a handful of times. The rearrangement links TRBV4-2 to TRBJ2-1; D unresolved. Trimming cost V 3 bases and J 10 bases, with 13 bases left between them. CDR3 length: 13 residues. CDR1 is LGHNA, CDR2 YNFKEQ, per germline. This CDR3 reads CASSQAQTEEQFF. CDR3 nucleotide sequence: TGTGCCAGCAGCCAGGCCCAAACGGAGGAGCAGTTCTTC.

The chain couples TRBV5-1 to TRBJ2-3; D unclear. V gave up 0 bases and J gave up 0 bases, with 11 bases separating them. CDR1 and CDR2 (germline): SGHRS, YFSETQ. The CDR3 consists of 16 residues. The CDR3 DNA is TGCGCCAGCAGCTTGGAGGCGGCAGTTAGCACAGATACGCAGTATTTT. Protein sequence: CASSLEAAVSTDTQYF. Variable domain in full (rest from reference TRBV5-1 and TRBJ2-3): KAGVTQTPRYLIKTRGQQVTLSCSPISGHRSVSWYQQTPGQGLQFLFEYFSETQRNKGNFPGRFSGRQFSNSRSEMNVSTLELGDSALYLCASSLEAAVSTDTQYFGPGTRLTVL.

Points on this clonotype: A read error may be the cause here, since a much bigger clone is one base away. This chain links TRBV3-1 with TRBJ2-5, with D possibly TRBD2 on 6 matching bases. This CDR3 spans 13 amino acids. Germline CDR1 and CDR2: LGHDT and YNNKEL (reference sequence). V was trimmed by 1 base and J by 3 bases, leaving 6 bases between them. The CDR3 coding sequence is TGTGCCAGCAGCCAAGGGGGGGAAGAGACCCAGTACTTC. The encoded protein is CASSQGGEETQYF.

This clonotype was counted a few times. V is TRBV9 and J is TRBJ2-7, with 14 bases lining up with TRBD2. The CDR3 length is 14 residues. Germline V CDR1 and CDR2: SGDLS, YYNGEE. V shed 0 bases, J shed 9 bases, and the junction held 2 bases outside the gene matches. The CDR3 nucleotides read TGTGCCAGCAGCGTAGGACTAGCGGGAGGGGGGCAGTACTTC. It is translated as CASSVGLAGGGQYF.

In this sample, this clonotype turned up many times. The chain uses TRBV13 and TRBJ1-1; no clear D gene. CDR1 is PRHDT and CDR2 is FYEKMQ in the germline V gene (reference sequence). The length of the CDR3 is 13 residues. V lost 5 bases, J lost 4 bases, and 11 bases lay in between. The CDR3: CASSPLEPTEAFF. CDR3 coding DNA: TGTGCCAGCAGCCCCCTGGAGCCCACTGAAGCTTTCTTT.

This clonotype appeared a single time. A much larger clonotype is one base distant, so this may be a read error. CDR3 protein: CSALQGPQRETQYF. CDR3 bases: TGCAGTGCTCTACAGGGCCCGCAGCGGGAGACCCAGTACTTC. The chain employs TRBV20-1 and TRBJ2-5, with a weak D call TRBD1 (6 bases). The V and J ends lost 5 bases and 5 bases respectively, with 18 bases between them. This CDR3 has 14 amino acids. The germline CDR1 and CDR2 sequences are DFQATT and SNEGSKA (reference sequence).

This clonotype was recorded many times. The V call is TRBV28, the J call TRBJ1-6; TRBD1 aligns across 7 bases. V was pared by 7 bases and J by 5 bases, with 11 bases of the junction left unmatched. CDR3 length: 16 amino acids. CDR1 MDHEN and CDR2 SYDVKM come from the germline V gene. CDR3 protein: CASTPGGHRNNSPLHF. The DNA of the CDR3 is TGTGCCAGCACCCCAGGGGGGCACAGAAATAATTCACCCCTCCACTTT.

There are many counts of this clonotype. This chain joins TRBV28 and TRBJ2-6; no firm D call. V was shortened by 6 bases and J by 2 bases, with 5 bases between the two germline ends. The CDR3 is 13 amino acids. CDR1 MDHEN and CDR2 SYDVKM come from the germline V gene. CDR3: CASRPPGANVLTF. CDR3 bases: TGTGCCAGCAGACCTCCTGGGGCCAACGTCCTGACTTTC.

This clonotype came up a few times. The chain couples TRBV12-3 or TRBV12-4 to TRBJ2-2; a weak D match, TRBD1 (6 bases). The CDR3 is 15 amino acids. Trimming pared 5 bases from V and 6 bases from J, leaving 16 bases between. The CDR3 DNA sequence: TGTGCCAGCAGTCCCGAAGGGGGTGTAGCCGGGGAGCTGTTTTTT. Translated, it gives CASSPEGGVAGELFF.

The chain couples TRBV11-3 to TRBJ2-7, with 7 bases identical to TRBD1. With V trimmed by 0 bases and J by 5 bases, 10 bases remained unmatched. CDR3 length equals 16 residues. Per germline, CDR1 SGHNT and CDR2 YENEEA. Here the CDR3 DNA reads TGTGCCAGCAGCTTAGACAGGGGGACGAGTCGCGACGAGCAGTACTTC. It translates to CASSLDRGTSRDEQYF.

To note about this clonotype: Here the CDR3 omits its conserved ending phenylalanine or tryptophan, so a read error is the likely source. The chain joins TRBV7-2 to TRBJ1-1; D gene ambiguous. V dropped 4 bases and J dropped 6 bases, with 9 bases sitting between them. The CDR3 is 12 amino acids. CDR1 and CDR2 from the germline V gene are SGHTA and FQGNSA. The chain's CDR3 is CASSSDWAEAFL. In DNA form, the CDR3 reads TGTGCCAGCAGCTCCGACTGGGCTGAAGCTTTCCTT.

This clonotype has just one count. This could be a read error, since a much larger clone is one nucleotide away. This chain uses TRBV20-1 with TRBJ2-7; TRBD2 matches at 8 bases. This CDR3 is 15 amino acids long. Germline assignment: CDR1 DFQATT and CDR2 SNEGSKA (reference sequence). Unmatched junction bases numbered 12, after V lost 6 bases and J lost 2 bases. The CDR3 coding sequence is TGCAGTGCATCGGGCTGGCGGGAGGTCACCTACGAGCAGTACTTC. Its protein product is CSASGWREVTYEQYF.

A note on this clonotype: A much more abundant neighbour one base away suggests this may be a read error. This chain uses TRBV6-2 or TRBV6-3 with TRBJ2-4; the D gene could be TRBD1 or TRBD2 (5 bases each). V lost 2 bases and J 12 bases, leaving 17 bases between the germline ends. CDR3 length equals 14 residues. Germline values: CDR1 MNHEY, CDR2 SVGEGT. CDR3 in DNA: TGTGCCAGCAGTTACGCGGCAGGCCCAGGGACTCAGTACTTC. It yields the protein CASSYAAGPGTQYF.

This clonotype was recorded many times. The chain uses TRBV12-3 or TRBV12-4 and TRBJ2-7; perhaps TRBD1 as D (5 bases). Trimming stripped 5 bases from V and 0 bases from J, with 17 bases between. The CDR3 is made up of 16 amino acids. The chain's CDR3 is CASSPPGPSPSYEQYF. The CDR3 DNA sequence: TGTGCCAGCAGTCCGCCAGGGCCGTCACCCTCCTACGAGCAGTACTTC.

This clonotype was observed many times. The CDR3 here is CASSIRPSNTEAFF. In nucleotides, the CDR3 is TGTGCCAGTAGTATCCGACCCTCTAACACTGAAGCTTTCTTT. The J gene is TRBJ1-1, the V gene TRBV19; D gene unclear. CDR1 is LNHDA, CDR2 SQIVND, per germline (reference sequence). This CDR3 is 14 amino acids long. V lost 3 bases to trimming and J lost 2 bases, with 10 bases between them.

This clonotype was found many times. This chain joins TRBV28 and TRBJ2-7, with a weak D call TRBD2 (6 bases). The CDR3 contains 15 residues. V was pared by 5 bases and J by 2 bases, with 16 bases between. Looked up from germline, CDR1 is MDHEN and CDR2 is SYDVKM. The CDR3 reads CASSPTAGPAYEQYF. CDR3 coding DNA: TGTGCCAGCAGTCCTACCGCGGGGCCCGCCTACGAGCAGTACTTC. Supplemented by reference TRBV28 and TRBJ2-7, the full variable domain reads DVKVTQSSRYLVKRTGEKVFLECVQDMDHENMFWYRQDPGLGLRLIYFSYDVKMKEKGDIPEGYSVSREKKERFSLILESASTNQTSMYLCASSPTAGPAYEQYFGPGTRLTVT.

The rearrangement joins TRBV11-3 to TRBJ2-3; D call uncertain. This CDR3 contains 12 residues. CDR1 and CDR2 (germline): SGHNT, YENEEA. The V end was cut by 8 bases, the J end by 5 bases, with 11 bases between. The CDR3 spells CASSSWGDTQYF. The DNA of the CDR3 is TGTGCCAGCTCCTCTTGGGGAGATACGCAGTATTTT.

This clonotype was seen at least ten times. In nucleotides, the CDR3 is TGTGCCAGCAGCTTGGGGGACGGACCCCTCCACTTT. The encoded protein is CASSLGDGPLHF. V is TRBV11-3 and J is TRBJ1-6; D possibly corresponds to TRBD1 (5 bases). V shed 3 bases and J shed 12 bases, with 9 bases lying between them. Germline values: CDR1 SGHNT, CDR2 YENEEA. The CDR3 length is 12 residues.